A single T cell receptor (beta chain) is shown here with its context. As yet, its antigen is unknown. The data derive from a study of response to subunit inactivated influenza vaccine. Using its own MiXCR run on the RT-PCR reads, TCRdb lists one record per CDR3 protein. The profile shows 450,000 to 550,000 distinct CDR3 sequences, 25% of them singletons. Trimming removed 2 bases from V and 3 bases from J, with 17 bases in between. CDR1 MNHEY and CDR2 SVGEGT come from the germline V gene. The CDR3 sequence is 17 residues long. Broader study findings: Authors suggested that a seasonal influenza vaccination recruits few new T cells each time.

The chain employs TRBV6-2 or TRBV6-3 and TRBJ2-4; weak D call: TRBD1 (5 bases). The sequencing used CD4+ T cells sorted from PBMCs, collected 5 days after vaccination. This sequence originates from a man aged 50 to 60 who received an inactivated influenza vaccine. The CDR3 coding sequence is TGTGCCAGCAGTTACCCTGTCGAATCCCAGGGCAAAAACATTCAGTACTTC. It is translated as CASSYPVESQGKNIQYF.